Shown below are 20 T cell receptor beta chains from a single sample sequenced in a study of blood T cell repertoires in COVID-19 (TCRdb year 2020). Libraries were prepared through the immunoSEQ multiplex PCR assay. In TCRdb, the immuneACCESS table is reduced to in-frame sequences with V and J assigned. These tables do not hold every clone; where another copy was compared, an unresolved V gene accounts for under half, and the others remain unexplained. The sample data list tens of thousands of clones, and 70% to 90% of these were observed just once. Together, the top ten hold around 1.5% of the sample. Input material: peripheral blood. Receptor source: a human donor in a cohort sampled during active COVID-19.

In this sample, this clone turned up once. The chain links TRBV7-8 to TRBJ2-1, with a tentative D call TRBD2 (5 bases). Germline loops: CDR1 SGHVS, CDR2 FQNEAQ. This CDR3 spans 16 amino acids. V lost 4 bases, J lost 2 bases, and 15 bases lay in between. DNA of the CDR3: TGTGCCAGCAGCTCTCCCTATGTGAGGGCCTACAATGAGCAGTTCTTC. Translated: CASSSPYVRAYNEQFF.

The chain employs TRBV2 and TRBJ1-5; no definite D call. Germline V CDR1 and CDR2: SNHLY, FYNNEI. V lost 2 bases, J lost 2 bases, and 7 bases lay in between. This CDR3 region has 14 residues. DNA of the CDR3: TGTGCCAGCAGTGAACGTAGCGGCAATCAGCCCCAGCATTTT. It yields the protein CASSERSGNQPQHF.

The rearrangement joins TRBV21-1 to TRBJ1-1; the table assigns TRBD1, which was not confirmed against the DNA. TRBV21-1 constitutes a pseudogene. The CDR3 runs to 16 residues. CDR3 sequence reads: CASSKAPRGREVEAFF. In DNA, the CDR3 is TGTGCCAGCAGCAAAGCCCCCAGGGGGCGCGAAGTTGAAGCTTTCTTT.

This chain joins TRBV3-1 (or the pseudogene TRBV3-2) and TRBJ2-2, with D unclear. The V end was cut by 4 bases, the J end by 1 base, with 10 bases between. The CDR3 sequence is 15 residues long. Germline-derived CDR1 and CDR2 are LGHDT and YNNKEL (reference sequence). CDR3 in DNA: TGTGCCAGCAGCCCAAGGTCGGGGAACACCGGGGAGCTGTTTTTT. Protein product: CASSPRSGNTGELFF.

V and J are TRBV30 and TRBJ2-1; D is undetermined. Germline CDR1 GTSNPN, CDR2 SVGIG (reference sequence). The V end lost 2 bases, the J end lost 8 bases, and 7 bases lay between the germline ends. CDR3 length: 11 amino acids. The CDR3 loop is CAWSLGDEQFF. CDR3 DNA: TGTGCCTGGAGTCTAGGTGATGAGCAGTTCTTC. The entire variable domain, with the rest obtained from reference TRBV30 and TRBJ2-1, is as follows: SQTIHQWPATLVQPVGSPLSLECTVEGTSNPNLYWYRQAAGRGLQLLFYSVGIGQISSEVPQNLSASRPQDRQFILSSKKLLLSDSGFYLCAWSLGDEQFFGPGTRLTVL.

This clone was counted once. J is TRBJ1-4 and V is TRBV27; D perhaps matches TRBD1 (6 bases). The V gene lost 7 bases and the J gene lost 4 bases, with 13 bases spanning the gap. The CDR3 has 14 amino acids. Germline values: CDR1 MNHEY, CDR2 SMNVEV (reference sequence). The CDR3: CASKINRDNEKLFF. The CDR3 nucleotides are TGTGCCAGCAAAATTAACAGGGATAATGAAAAACTGTTTTTT.

The rearrangement uses TRBV5-1 and TRBJ2-7, with 8 bases matching TRBD2. Germline lookup yields CDR1 SGHRS and CDR2 YFSETQ. The CDR3 length is 16 residues. The J segment lost 2 bases and the V segment lost 4 bases, leaving 11 bases of the junction unmatched. CDR3 DNA: TGCGCCAGCAGCGCGGACGCTAGCGGGCCTACCTACGAGCAGTACTTC. This gives the protein CASSADASGPTYEQYF.

This sequence joins TRBV27 and TRBJ1-5; tentatively, D is TRBD1 (5 bases). Between the trimmed V and J ends, which lost 3 bases and 5 bases, there was a span of 8 bases. CDR3 length equals 13 residues. Germline V gene sequence: CDR1 MNHEY, CDR2 SMNVEV (reference sequence). This chain's CDR3 is CASSFRVDQPQHF. CDR3 bases: TGTGCCAGCAGTTTCAGGGTGGATCAGCCCCAGCATTTT.

The rearrangement uses TRBV13 and TRBJ1-1; 11 nucleotides agree with TRBD1. The CDR3 runs to 16 residues. Looked up from germline, CDR1 is PRHDT and CDR2 is FYEKMQ (reference sequence). Trimming at V came to 0 bases and at J to 7 bases, leaving 7 bases not matched to a gene. CDR3 amino acids: CASSLGTGTGGNEAFF. CDR3 nucleotides: TGTGCCAGCAGCTTAGGCACGGGGACAGGGGGGAATGAAGCTTTCTTT.

The rearrangement uses TRBV6-2 or TRBV6-3 and TRBJ2-1, with no clear D. The CDR3 is 13 amino acids. Germline V gives CDR1 MNHEY, CDR2 SVGEGT. Trimming cost V 2 bases and J 7 bases, with 9 bases left between them. In DNA, the CDR3 is TGTGCCAGCAGTTACGGAGCTCTGAATGAGCAGTTCTTC. This codes for CASSYGALNEQFF.

This chain joins TRBV5-1 and TRBJ1-5; no clear D. CDR3 size: 17 residues. V was shortened by 3 bases and J by 1 base, with 17 bases between the two germline ends. In germline, CDR1 is SGHRS, CDR2 YFSETQ. This CDR3 is CASSSGHLRVSNQPQHF. CDR3 coding DNA: TGCGCCAGCAGCTCGGGCCATTTGCGGGTCAGCAATCAGCCCCAGCATTTT.

V gene TRBV3-1 (or the pseudogene TRBV3-2) combines with J gene TRBJ1-2; 7 nucleotides match TRBD1. The germline CDR1 and CDR2 sequences are LGHDT and YNNKEL (reference sequence). The J segment lost 3 bases and the V segment lost 1 base, leaving 8 bases of the junction unmatched. CDR3 length: 16 amino acids. CDR3 amino acids: CASSQGYRGSDYGYTF. DNA of the CDR3: TGTGCCAGCAGCCAAGGATACAGGGGATCTGACTATGGCTACACCTTC.

This chain connects TRBV4-2 to TRBJ2-3, with 9 nucleotides matching TRBD2. The J segment lost 4 bases and the V segment lost 0 bases, leaving 17 bases of the junction unmatched. CDR1 and CDR2 from the germline V gene are LGHNA and YNFKEQ. This CDR3 comprises 20 residues. The CDR3 nucleotides read TGTGCCAGCAGCCAAGATTGGGATACCCTGGCTAGCGGGACGGCAGATACGCAGTATTTT. Amino acids: CASSQDWDTLASGTADTQYF.

The gene calls are TRBV24-1 and TRBJ1-5; 7 bases are a match to TRBD1. Trimming took 3 bases from V and 3 from J; bases not matched to a gene: 4. The V gene's germline CDR1 is KGHDR and CDR2 SFDVKD. The CDR3 covers 15 residues. The CDR3 DNA follows: TGTGCCACCAGTGATCCCGACAGGGACAATCAGCCCCAGCATTTT. It encodes CATSDPDRDNQPQHF.

V usage is TRBV7-2 and J usage is TRBJ1-1; 8 bases fit TRBD1. In germline, CDR1 is SGHTA, CDR2 FQGNSA. The trim removed 5 bases at V and 5 bases at J, leaving 10 bases unmatched. The CDR3 is 15 amino acids. CDR3 in amino acids: CASSLSGQGYTEAFF. CDR3 bases: TGTGCCAGCAGCCTGAGTGGACAGGGATATACTGAAGCTTTCTTT.

The genes are TRBV2 and TRBJ2-3; tentative D call: TRBD2 (6 bases). V lost 4 bases to trimming and J lost 6 bases, with 14 bases between them. The CDR3 is 14 amino acids. Per the germline V gene, CDR1 is SNHLY and CDR2 is FYNNEI. The CDR3 coding sequence is TGTGCCAGCAGTGCCACCCTTCTAGCGGATACGCAGTATTTT. It is translated as CASSATLLADTQYF.

This clone was seen a few times. J is TRBJ2-7 and V is TRBV2; unclear D gene. From germline, CDR1 is SNHLY and CDR2 FYNNEI. The CDR3 is made up of 11 amino acids. Trimming pared 8 bases from V and 3 bases from J, leaving 8 bases between. The CDR3 protein is CASRSDYEQYF. In DNA form, the CDR3 reads TGTGCCAGCCGGTCCGACTACGAGCAGTACTTC.

The chain links TRBV5-1 to TRBJ2-2, with D perhaps TRBD1 (6 bases). The CDR3 is 14 residues long. Trimming shortened V by 6 bases and J by 5 bases, and 14 bases separated the two germline ends. Germline CDR1 and CDR2: SGHRS and YFSETQ. DNA of the CDR3: TGCGCCAGCACAGGGCAGGGGAGAACCGGGGAGCTGTTTTTT. Translated, it gives CASTGQGRTGELFF.

For this clone: Distinct nucleotide sequences in the sample also encode this CDR3. The V and J genes are TRBV29-1 and TRBJ1-2; D is uncertain. Trimming removed 3 bases at V and 8 bases at J, with 4 bases between. In germline, CDR1 is SQVTM, CDR2 ANQGSEA. This CDR3 has 9 residues. The CDR3 sequence is CSVERGYTF. The CDR3 coding sequence is TGCAGCGTTGAGAGGGGCTACACCTTC.

The rearrangement joins TRBV5-6 to TRBJ2-7; possible D gene TRBD2, 6 bases. The CDR3 runs to 13 residues. The germline V gene has CDR1 SGHDT and CDR2 YYEEEE. With 0 bases removed from V and 5 bases from J, the gap between germline ends came to 9 bases. The CDR3 loop is CASSLVWTNEQYF. In DNA form, the CDR3 reads TGTGCCAGCAGCTTGGTTTGGACTAACGAGCAGTACTTC.